The 7 T cell receptor beta chains presented below share a single source sample, sequenced in a study of blood T cell repertoires in COVID-19 (dated by TCRdb to 2018 to 2021). Libraries were constructed by the immunoSEQ multiplex PCR assay. This is the immuneACCESS table as TCRdb keeps it, with only in-frame sequences that have V and J called. A part of the clones is gone; compared with another copy, unresolved V genes explain less than half, and the rest is unexplained. In all, the sample holds a few hundred thousand clones, and around 90% of those were seen once. The top ten constitute less than 0.75% of the sample. Sequencing was carried out using PBMCs or T cells enriched from blood (not recorded which). The receptors stem from a man aged 18 to 29 who had recovered from COVID-19.

The chain has TRBV28 and TRBJ1-3, with a tentative D call TRBD1 (5 bases). The CDR3 sequence is 14 residues long. Germline V CDR1 and CDR2: MDHEN, SYDVKM. V was trimmed by 4 bases and J by 4 bases, leaving 11 bases between them. The CDR3 DNA reads as TGTGCCAGCAGTTCCCAGGGAGGGGGAAACACCATATATTTT. It translates to CASSSQGGGNTIYF. Full variable domain (outside the CDR3, taken from reference TRBV28 and TRBJ1-3): DVKVTQSSRYLVKRTGEKVFLECVQDMDHENMFWYRQDPGLGLRLIYFSYDVKMKEKGDIPEGYSVSREKKERFSLILESASTNQTSMYLCASSSQGGGNTIYFGEGSWLTVV.

This sequence joins TRBV5-8 and TRBJ1-4, with 7 positions matching TRBD1. There are 16 residues in the CDR3. V trimming: 4 bases; J trimming: 5 bases; junction bases outside the gene matches: 11. CDR1 SGHTS and CDR2 YDEGEE come from the germline V gene. The CDR3 DNA follows: TGTGCCAGCAGCCCCGTCCTTGACAGGGAAAATGAAAAACTGTTTTTT. Amino acid sequence: CASSPVLDRENEKLFF.

This chain links TRBV5-4 with TRBJ1-1, with unresolved D. V was pared by 0 bases and J by 0 bases, with 6 bases between. CDR3 length: 14 amino acids. CDR1 is SGHNT and CDR2 is YYREEE in the germline V gene (reference sequence). The CDR3 sequence: CASSLELMNTEAFF. The CDR3 DNA follows: TGTGCCAGCAGCTTGGAGCTCATGAACACTGAAGCTTTCTTT.

This chain connects TRBV7-9 to TRBJ2-3; D is perhaps TRBD1 (5 bases). V was trimmed by 3 bases and J by 5 bases, leaving 9 bases between them. Germline values: CDR1 SEHNR, CDR2 FQNEAQ (reference sequence). The CDR3 length is 13 residues. The CDR3 sequence is CASSLGQGDTQYF. CDR3 nucleotides: TGTGCCAGCAGCTTGGGCCAGGGAGATACGCAGTATTTT. The full variable domain, with the rest looked up from reference TRBV7-9 and TRBJ2-3, is DTGVSQNPRHKITKRGQNVTFRCDPISEHNRLYWYRQTLGQGPEFLTYFQNEAQLEKSRLLSDRFSAERPKGSFSTLEIQRTEQGDSAMYLCASSLGQGDTQYFGPGTRLTVL.

This rearrangement joins TRBV5-4 to TRBJ1-1, with D possibly being TRBD1 (6 bases). The ends were cut back, 0 bases at V and 5 bases at J, with 20 bases in the middle. Per germline, CDR1 SGHNT and CDR2 YYREEE (reference sequence). This CDR3 comprises 17 residues. CDR3 nucleotide sequence: TGTGCCAGCAGCTTGGCCTTGGCGGCAACAAGGGGGACTGAAGCTTTCTTT. Its protein product is CASSLALAATRGTEAFF.

The chain carries TRBV19 and TRBJ1-5; 8 positions match TRBD1. From germline, CDR1 is LNHDA and CDR2 SQIVND (reference sequence). The CDR3 is made up of 17 amino acids. The ends lost 7 bases at V and 2 bases at J; junction bases unmatched: 13. For the CDR3, the DNA is TGTGCCAGTAAATCGGACAGGGCCCCGGGGGGCAATCAGCCCCAGCATTTT. Translating it yields CASKSDRAPGGNQPQHF.

The chain couples TRBV24-1 to TRBJ2-1; no firm D call. Deletions cut 4 bases from V and 1 base from J, with 13 bases between. The CDR3 totals 16 residues. Germline lookup yields CDR1 KGHDR and CDR2 SFDVKD. The CDR3 is CATSDPSSGSYNEQFF. The CDR3 DNA follows: TGTGCCACCAGTGACCCGTCCTCAGGATCCTACAATGAGCAGTTCTTC.